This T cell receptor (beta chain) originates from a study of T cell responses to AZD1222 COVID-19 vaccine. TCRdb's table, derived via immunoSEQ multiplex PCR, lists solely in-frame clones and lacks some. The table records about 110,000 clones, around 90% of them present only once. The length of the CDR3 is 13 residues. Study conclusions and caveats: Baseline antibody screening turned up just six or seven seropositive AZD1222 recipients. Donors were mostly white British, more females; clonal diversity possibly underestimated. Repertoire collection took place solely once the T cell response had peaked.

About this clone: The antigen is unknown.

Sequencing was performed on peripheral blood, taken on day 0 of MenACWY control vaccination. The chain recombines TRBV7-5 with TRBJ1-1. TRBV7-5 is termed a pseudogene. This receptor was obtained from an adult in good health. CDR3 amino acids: CARSSTRFTEAFF. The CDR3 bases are TGTGCCAGAAGCTCCACCCGTTTCACTGAAGCTTTCTTT.